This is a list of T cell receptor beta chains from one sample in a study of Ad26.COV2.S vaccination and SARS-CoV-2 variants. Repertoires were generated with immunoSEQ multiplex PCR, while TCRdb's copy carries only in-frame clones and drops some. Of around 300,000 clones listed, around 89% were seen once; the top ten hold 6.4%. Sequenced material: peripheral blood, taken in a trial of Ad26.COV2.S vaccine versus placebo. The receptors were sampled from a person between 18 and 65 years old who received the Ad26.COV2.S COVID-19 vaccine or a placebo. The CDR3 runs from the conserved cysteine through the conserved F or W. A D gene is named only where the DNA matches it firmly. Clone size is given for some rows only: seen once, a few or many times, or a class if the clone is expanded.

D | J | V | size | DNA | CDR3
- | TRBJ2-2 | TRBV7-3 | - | TGTGCCAGCAGCCCCGATTTCGGGGAGCTGTTTTTT | CASSPDFGELFF
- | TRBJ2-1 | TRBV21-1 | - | TGTGCCAGCAGCACCCAGGAGCAACCCTACAATGAGCAGTTCTTC | CASSTQEQPYNEQFF
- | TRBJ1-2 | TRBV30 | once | TGTGCCTGGACCAACAACTATGGCTACACCTTC | CAWTNNYGYTF
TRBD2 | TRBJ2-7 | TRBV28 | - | TGTGCCAGCAGTTTTGAACTAGCGGAGAGCTCCTACGAGCAGTACTTC | CASSFELAESSYEQYF
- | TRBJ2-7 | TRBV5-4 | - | TGTGCCAGCAGTTGGGGGGCTATCTACGAGCAGTACTTC | CASSWGAIYEQYF
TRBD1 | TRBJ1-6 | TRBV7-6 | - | TGTGCCAGCAGCGATTCAGGGGGGGGTTCACCCCTCCACTTT | CASSDSGGGSPLHF
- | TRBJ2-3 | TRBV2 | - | TGTGCCAGCTCAGACAGGCACACAGATACGCAGTATTTT | CASSDRHTDTQYF
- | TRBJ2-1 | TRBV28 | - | TGTGCCAGCGTCCCCAGGGGGGCCGACAATGAGCAGTTCTTC | CASVPRGADNEQFF
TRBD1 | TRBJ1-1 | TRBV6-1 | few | TGTGCCAGCAGTGAACCAACAGGGGGCTTTACTGAAGCTTTCTTT | CASSEPTGGFTEAFF
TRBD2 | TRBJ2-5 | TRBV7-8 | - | TGTGCCAGCAGCTCCTGGGTAGCGGGACTCCAAGAGACCCAGTACTTC | CASSSWVAGLQETQYF
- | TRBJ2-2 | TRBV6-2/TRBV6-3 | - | TGTGCCAGCAGTTACTCGACTCGACAGCTTACCGGGGAGCTGTTTTTT | CASSYSTRQLTGELFF
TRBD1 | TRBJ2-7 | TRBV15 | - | TGTGCCACCAGTCGAGGACAGGGCAGCGAGCAGTACTTC | CATSRGQGSEQYF
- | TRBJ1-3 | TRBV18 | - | TGTGCCAGCTCACCACTTACAGGGTCCGACTCTGGAAACACCATATATTTT | CASSPLTGSDSGNTIYF
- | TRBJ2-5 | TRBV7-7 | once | TGTGCCAGCAGCTTAGCGGGAGTGGCAGAGACCCAGTACTTC | CASSLAGVAETQYF
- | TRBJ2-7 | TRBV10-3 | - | TGTGCCATCCAAGGGCGGGACTACGAGCAGTACTTC | CAIQGRDYEQYF
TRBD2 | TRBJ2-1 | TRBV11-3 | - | TGTGCCAGCAGCTGGTCTAGCGGCTCCTACAATGAGCAGTTCTTC | CASSWSSGSYNEQFF
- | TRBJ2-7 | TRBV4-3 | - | TGCGCCAGCAGCCAAGATCGCCTTGCGAGCTCCTACGAGCAGTACTTC | CASSQDRLASSYEQYF
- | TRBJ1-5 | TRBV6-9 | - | TGTGCCAGCACCCACCTCGAGGGAAACCTTAGCAATCAGCCCCAGCATTTT | CASTHLEGNLSNQPQHF
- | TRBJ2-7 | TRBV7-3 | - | TGTGCCAGCAGCCCCGCCGAGGCCTACGAGCAGTACTTC | CASSPAEAYEQYF
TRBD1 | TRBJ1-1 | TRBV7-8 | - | TGTGCCAGCAGCAAGAGGGACAGGGGACTGAACACTGAAGCTTTCTTT | CASSKRDRGLNTEAFF
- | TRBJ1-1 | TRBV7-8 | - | TGTGCCAGCAGCTTAGTGGGGTTTGAAGCTTTCTTT | CASSLVGFEAFF
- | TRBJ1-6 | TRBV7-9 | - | TGTGCCAGCACCAGGGAGTTGGGTCCCCTCCACTTT | CASTRELGPLHF
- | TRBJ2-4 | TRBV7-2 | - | TGTGCCAGCAGCTTAGTGGCAGGTCCTGGGTTGATTCAGTACTTC | CASSLVAGPGLIQYF
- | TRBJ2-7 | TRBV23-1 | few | TGCGCCAGCAGACTAGCCGGACCCTACGAGCAGTACTTC | CASRLAGPYEQYF
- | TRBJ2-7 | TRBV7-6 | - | TGTGCCAGCAGCTTAGGGCATACATCCTACGAGCAGTACTTC | CASSLGHTSYEQYF
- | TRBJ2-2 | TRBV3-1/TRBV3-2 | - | TGTGCCAGCAGCCAACGGGGGCGGGTGGGCGCCGGGGAGCTGTTTTTT | CASSQRGRVGAGELFF
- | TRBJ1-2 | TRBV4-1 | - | TGCGCCAGCAGCCAAGAGGTAGCGTGGGCGATGTCTGGCTACACCTTC | CASSQEVAWAMSGYTF
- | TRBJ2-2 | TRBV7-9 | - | TGTGCCAGCAGCGTACAGGGCGCCGGGGAGCTGTTTTTT | CASSVQGAGELFF
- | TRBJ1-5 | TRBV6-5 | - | TGTGCCAGCAGTACCTCCATGGGCAATCAGCCCCAGCATTTT | CASSTSMGNQPQHF
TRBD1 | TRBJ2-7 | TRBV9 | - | TGTGCCAGCAGCGGGAGACAGGGGGCGACCTACGAGCAGTACTTC | CASSGRQGATYEQYF
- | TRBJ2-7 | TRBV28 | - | TGTGCCAGCAGCCCCATGGGGGGGCGGTTCTCCTACGAGCAGTACTTC | CASSPMGGRFSYEQYF
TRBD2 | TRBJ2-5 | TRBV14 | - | TGTGCCAGCAGCCAAGGGTTACTAGCGGGAGTAACTGAGACCCAGTACTTC | CASSQGLLAGVTETQYF
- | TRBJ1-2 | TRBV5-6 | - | TGTGCCAGCAGCTTGTTATCCGGGGCCCTCCCGAGGGGCTATGGCTACACCTTC | CASSLLSGALPRGYGYTF
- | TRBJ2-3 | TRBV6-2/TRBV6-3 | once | TGTGCCAGCAGTTACGGACTCCGGGTACAAGGGGATACGCAGTATTTT | CASSYGLRVQGDTQYF
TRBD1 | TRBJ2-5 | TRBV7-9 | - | TGTGCCAGCAGCTTTCCGGACAGGGGGCTCCAAGAGACCCAGTACTTC | CASSFPDRGLQETQYF
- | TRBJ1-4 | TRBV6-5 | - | TGTGCCAGCAGTTACTCGAATAGTAATGAAAAACTGTTTTTT | CASSYSNSNEKLFF
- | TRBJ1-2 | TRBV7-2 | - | TGTGCCAGCATCCAAAGAAACAGGAGTCCTAACTATGGCTACACCTTC | CASIQRNRSPNYGYTF
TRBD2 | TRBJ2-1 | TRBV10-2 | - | TGCGCCAGCAGGGCGGCGGGAGGGCCCTCTGGTGAGCAGTTCTTC | CASRAAGGPSGEQFF
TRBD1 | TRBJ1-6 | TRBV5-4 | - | TGTGCCAGCCGACGACACCCCGGGACAGGGAATTCACCCCTCCACTTT | CASRRHPGTGNSPLHF
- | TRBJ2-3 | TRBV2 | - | TGTGCCAGCAGTGCTTTGGATACGCAGTATTTT | CASSALDTQYF
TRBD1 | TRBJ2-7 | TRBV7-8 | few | TGTGCCAGCAGCCACCGGGACAGGGGTTCCTACGAGCAGTACTTC | CASSHRDRGSYEQYF
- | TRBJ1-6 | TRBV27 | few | TGTGCCAGCAGCCCTAGAGGGACGGGGGCGTACTCCTATAATTCACCCCTCCACTTT | CASSPRGTGAYSYNSPLHF
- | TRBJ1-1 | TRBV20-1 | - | TGCAGTGCTAGTGTGTCAGTTGGGGACACTGAAGCTTTCTTT | CSASVSVGDTEAFF
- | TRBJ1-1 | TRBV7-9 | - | TGTGCCAGCAGCTTAGGCCAGGGCGCTGAAGCTTTCTTT | CASSLGQGAEAFF
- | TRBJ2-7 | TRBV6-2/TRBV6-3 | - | TGTGCCAGCAGTTACACTCACTCCTACGAGCAGTACTTC | CASSYTHSYEQYF
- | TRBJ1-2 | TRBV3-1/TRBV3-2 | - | TGTGCCAGCAGCCAAGGGGGTCGTAACTATGGCTACACCTTC | CASSQGGRNYGYTF
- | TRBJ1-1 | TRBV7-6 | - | TGTGCCAGCAGCTTCGGTGGGGGCACTGAAGCTTTCTTT | CASSFGGGTEAFF
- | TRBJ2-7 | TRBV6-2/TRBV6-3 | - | TGTGCCAGCAGTTACTCTTCTTTGTCGTACGAGCAGTACTTC | CASSYSSLSYEQYF
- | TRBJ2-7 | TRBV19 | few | TGTGCCAGTAGCTCCCGTTACGGGACAAAGAACTACGAGCAGTACTTC | CASSSRYGTKNYEQYF
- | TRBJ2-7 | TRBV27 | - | TGTGCCAGCAGTTTATCGGGATACGAGCAGTACTTC | CASSLSGYEQYF
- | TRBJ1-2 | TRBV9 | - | TGTGCCAGCAGCGACGGGGCTGGCTATGGCTACACCTTC | CASSDGAGYGYTF
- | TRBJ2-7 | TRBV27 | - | TGTGCCAGCAGACCTAACTACGAGCAGTACTTC | CASRPNYEQYF